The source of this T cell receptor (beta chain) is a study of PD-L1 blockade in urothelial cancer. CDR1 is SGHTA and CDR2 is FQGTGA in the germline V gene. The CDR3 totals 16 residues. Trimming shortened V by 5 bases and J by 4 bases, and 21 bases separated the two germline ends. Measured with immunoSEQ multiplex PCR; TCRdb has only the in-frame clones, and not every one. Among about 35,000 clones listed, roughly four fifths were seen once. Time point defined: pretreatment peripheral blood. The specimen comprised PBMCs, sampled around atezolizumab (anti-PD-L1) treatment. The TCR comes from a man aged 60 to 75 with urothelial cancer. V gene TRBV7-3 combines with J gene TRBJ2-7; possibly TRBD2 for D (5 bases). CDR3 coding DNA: TGTGCCAGCAGCCAAACTAGACCCGATAGCCTTTACGAGCAGTACTTC. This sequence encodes CASSQTRPDSLYEQYF. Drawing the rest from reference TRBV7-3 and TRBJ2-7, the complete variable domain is GAGVSQTPSNKVTEKGKYVELRCDPISGHTALYWYRQSLGQGPEFLIYFQGTGAADDSGLPNDRFFAVRPEGSVSTLKIQRTERGDSAVYLCASSQTRPDSLYEQYFGPGTRLTVT.